The clone carrying this T cell receptor (beta chain) has just a few counts. Its specificity is unknown. This sample is drawn from a study of beta chain features in type 1 diabetes. The CDR3 has 13 amino acids. Trimming stripped 4 bases from V and 2 bases from J, with 8 bases between. Germline V gene lookup returns CDR1 SGHTA and CDR2 FQGTGA. Without exception, sorted populations had purity beyond 95%. General study points: All four CD4+ subsets from Type 1 diabetes patients carried moderately but significantly shorter TCRB CDR3s. In comparison with healthy donors, patients had naive, central memory and Treg TCRB repertoires that appeared more similar.

The study reverse transcribed the entire isolated RNA, so it sequenced expressed TCRB transcripts. Sequencing was performed with immunoSEQ multiplex PCR; in TCRdb, only in-frame clones are kept and a portion is missing. The sample holds 160,000 or so clones, 9% seen once. What was sequenced was central memory CD4+ T cells from blood. The TCR originated in a woman in her 30s with type 1 diabetes. This chain connects TRBV7-3 to TRBJ2-5, with a possible D match to TRBD2 (5 bases). The CDR3 nucleotides read TGTGCCAGCAGCTCACTAGTACAAGAGACCCAGTACTTC. The encoded protein is CASSSLVQETQYF.